These T cell receptor beta chains were read from a single sample in a study of blood T cell repertoires in COVID-19. Sequencing used immunoSEQ multiplex PCR; TCRdb keeps in-frame clones, though not all of them. Of around 330,000 clones listed, roughly 90% were seen once; the top ten hold under 5%. Sequencing was performed on peripheral blood. The receptors were gathered from a woman between 45 and 60 years old with active or convalescent COVID-19. CDR3s include the opening cysteine and the closing phenylalanine or tryptophan. The D gene is left open where the match is weak. Clone size is shown for a subset of rows, as once, few, many or a class of expanded clone.

DNA: TGCGCCAGCAGCCTCCAACAGGGGAGCTCCTACGAGCAGTACTTC
CDR3: CASSLQQGSSYEQYF
D: TRBD1
J: TRBJ2-7
V: TRBV4-1
size: NA
length: 15

DNA: TGTGCCAGCAGCTTGGGGACAGCAAATGAAAAACTGTTTTTT
CDR3: CASSLGTANEKLFF
D: TRBD1
J: TRBJ1-4
V: TRBV7-2
size: NA
length: 14

DNA: TGTGCCAGCAGTTTAGCGCACAGGTCGAAAGCTTTCTTT
CDR3: CASSLAHRSKAFF
D: NA
J: TRBJ1-1
V: TRBV27
size: NA
length: 13

DNA: TGTGCCAGCAGCCAATTCCAATCGTCGACAGTTAATTCACCCCTCCACTTT
CDR3: CASSQFQSSTVNSPLHF
D: NA
J: TRBJ1-6
V: TRBV16
size: NA
length: 17

DNA: TGCGCCAGCAGCTTGGTGGCGGGGAATGGGGTAAAACTGTTTTTT
CDR3: CASSLVAGNGVKLFF
D: NA
J: TRBJ1-4
V: TRBV5-1
size: NA
length: 15

DNA: TGTGCCAGCAGTTACTCGAACCAGGGAGGCACTGAAGCTTTCTTT
CDR3: CASSYSNQGGTEAFF
D: NA
J: TRBJ1-1
V: TRBV6-5
size: once
length: 15

DNA: TGTGCCACCAGCCTCGGGAACCCTCTCGAAGCTTTCTTT
CDR3: CATSLGNPLEAFF
D: NA
J: TRBJ1-1
V: TRBV15
size: few
length: 13

DNA: TGCAGCGTTGAACGGACAGCAACCTTCACAGATACGCAGTATTTT
CDR3: CSVERTATFTDTQYF
D: NA
J: TRBJ2-3
V: TRBV29-1
size: NA
length: 15

DNA: TGCAGCGTAAGACAGGCTGGAAACACCATATATTTT
CDR3: CSVRQAGNTIYF
D: NA
J: TRBJ1-3
V: TRBV29-1
size: NA
length: 12

DNA: TGTGCCAGCAGCGCAACGATAGGGACACCAGGCCTCTCCTTC
CDR3: CASSATIGTPGLSF
D: NA
J: TRBJ2-7
V: TRBV5-5
size: NA
length: 14

DNA: TGTGCCAGCAGCTTAGCCGGCAGGACTGGAAACACCATATATTTT
CDR3: CASSLAGRTGNTIYF
D: NA
J: TRBJ1-3
V: TRBV7-2
size: NA
length: 15

DNA: TGTGCCAGTAGCCAGGGTCTTTCTGGAAACACCATATATTTT
CDR3: CASSQGLSGNTIYF
D: NA
J: TRBJ1-3
V: TRBV19
size: NA
length: 14

DNA: TGCGCCAGCAGCCAAGACACTAATCCCTACGAGCAGTACTTC
CDR3: CASSQDTNPYEQYF
D: NA
J: TRBJ2-7
V: TRBV4-1
size: once
length: 14

DNA: TGTGTGAACCGGGGGAGGCGTGATGGCTACACCTTC
CDR3: CVNRGRRDGYTF
D: NA
J: TRBJ1-2
V: TRBV2
size: once
length: 12

DNA: TGTGCCAGCACCCGGAGCGGGGCCGGTGGCTACACCTTC
CDR3: CASTRSGAGGYTF
D: NA
J: TRBJ1-2
V: TRBV6-6
size: NA
length: 13

DNA: TGTGCCAGCAGTTACTCTGGCACGTTGGGGGGGGCGTTCAATCAGCCCCAGCATTTT
CDR3: CASSYSGTLGGAFNQPQHF
D: NA
J: TRBJ1-5
V: TRBV6-2/TRBV6-3
size: NA
length: 19

DNA: TGTGCCAGCAGCTTACGGGCAGGGGCCCAAGAGACCCAGTACTTC
CDR3: CASSLRAGAQETQYF
D: NA
J: TRBJ2-5
V: TRBV7-2
size: NA
length: 15

DNA: TGTGCCAGCTCACCATCTGTTCTACCCTATGGCTACACCTTC
CDR3: CASSPSVLPYGYTF
D: NA
J: TRBJ1-2
V: TRBV18
size: NA
length: 14

DNA: TGCAGCGTTGAGAGACTTAGAGTCTCGTACAATGAGCAGTTCTTC
CDR3: CSVERLRVSYNEQFF
D: NA
J: TRBJ2-1
V: TRBV29-1
size: once
length: 15

DNA: TGTGCCAGCCTCCCCCCCCGCGCCGGCGGCGAGCAGTACTTC
CDR3: CASLPPRAGGEQYF
D: NA
J: TRBJ2-7
V: TRBV28
size: NA
length: 14

DNA: TGTGCCACCAGCCGACAGGGGCCCAGCTCCTACGAGCAGTACTTC
CDR3: CATSRQGPSSYEQYF
D: TRBD1
J: TRBJ2-7
V: TRBV15
size: NA
length: 15

DNA: TGCGCCAGCAGCTTCCAGGGACAACAAGAGACCCAGTACTTC
CDR3: CASSFQGQQETQYF
D: NA
J: TRBJ2-5
V: TRBV5-1
size: once
length: 14

DNA: TGTGCCAGCAGCTTAGGACCCGGGAGAGGAGGGGAGACCCAGTACTTC
CDR3: CASSLGPGRGGETQYF
D: NA
J: TRBJ2-5
V: TRBV7-2
size: NA
length: 16

DNA: TGTGCCAGCAGCCGGACTAGCGGGAGCCCAGATACGCAGTATTTT
CDR3: CASSRTSGSPDTQYF
D: TRBD2
J: TRBJ2-3
V: TRBV6-2/TRBV6-3
size: NA
length: 15

DNA: TGCAGCGTTGCCTATAGCGGAAGGAGCTCCTACGAGCAGTACTTC
CDR3: CSVAYSGRSSYEQYF
D: NA
J: TRBJ2-7
V: TRBV29-1
size: NA
length: 15

DNA: TGTGCCAGCAGTGAAGGCCAACGAGGGGATACGCAGTATTTT
CDR3: CASSEGQRGDTQYF
D: NA
J: TRBJ2-3
V: TRBV6-1
size: NA
length: 14

DNA: TGTGCCAGCAGCCAAGTGGGGGCAGGGGGCCGGTATGGCTACACCTTC
CDR3: CASSQVGAGGRYGYTF
D: TRBD1
J: TRBJ1-2
V: TRBV3-1/TRBV3-2
size: NA
length: 16

DNA: TGTGCCTGGAGGGTGACAGGGGCGAATCAATATGGCTACACCTTC
CDR3: CAWRVTGANQYGYTF
D: TRBD1
J: TRBJ1-2
V: TRBV30
size: NA
length: 15

DNA: TGCGCCAGCAGTCCGTACAGAGTTAATTCACCCCTCCACTTT
CDR3: CASSPYRVNSPLHF
D: NA
J: TRBJ1-6
V: TRBV10-1
size: few
length: 14

DNA: TGTGCCAGCAGTTCCCGGTCTTTTAGCTCCTACGAGCAGTACTTC
CDR3: CASSSRSFSSYEQYF
D: NA
J: TRBJ2-7
V: TRBV6-5
size: NA
length: 15

DNA: TGCGCCAGCAGCCATCCTGCGATCTCCGGGGAGCTGTTTTTT
CDR3: CASSHPAISGELFF
D: NA
J: TRBJ2-2
V: TRBV4-1
size: NA
length: 14

DNA: TGTGCCAGCAGTGAGGTAGCCCCACAGGCCTATGGCTACACCTTC
CDR3: CASSEVAPQAYGYTF
D: NA
J: TRBJ1-2
V: TRBV2
size: NA
length: 15

DNA: TGTGCCAGCAGTTTGGGGCTAGTGTACGAGCAGTACTTC
CDR3: CASSLGLVYEQYF
D: NA
J: TRBJ2-7
V: TRBV28
size: NA
length: 13

DNA: TGTGCCAGTAGTATCCCAGGAGGATCCTACGAGCAGTACTTC
CDR3: CASSIPGGSYEQYF
D: NA
J: TRBJ2-7
V: TRBV19
size: NA
length: 14

DNA: TGTGCCAGCAGCAAGTCTCGCCAGGGGCGCGGTCCTCAGCCCCAGCATTTT
CDR3: CASSKSRQGRGPQPQHF
D: NA
J: TRBJ1-5
V: TRBV7-2
size: NA
length: 17

DNA: TGCGCCAGCAGCCTCGGGACAGGGGCGGTTAGTGGGAATTCACCCCTCCACTTT
CDR3: CASSLGTGAVSGNSPLHF
D: TRBD1
J: TRBJ1-6
V: TRBV4-1
size: NA
length: 18

DNA: TGTGCCAGTAGCGGACAGGCCCGCTCTGGAAACACCATATATTTT
CDR3: CASSGQARSGNTIYF
D: TRBD1
J: TRBJ1-3
V: TRBV19
size: NA
length: 15

DNA: TGTGCCAGCAGTCCCCTGGGGGCGGGTGGGTATGGCTACACCTTC
CDR3: CASSPLGAGGYGYTF
D: NA
J: TRBJ1-2
V: TRBV6-5
size: NA
length: 15

DNA: TGTGCCAGCAGTAACCTCAGGGGAGAAAAACTGTTTTTT
CDR3: CASSNLRGEKLFF
D: NA
J: TRBJ1-4
V: TRBV12-3/TRBV12-4
size: few
length: 13

DNA: TGTGCCATCAGTGAGACAGGACAGGGGGTCCCCAACGAGCAGTACTTC
CDR3: CAISETGQGVPNEQYF
D: TRBD1
J: TRBJ2-7
V: TRBV10-3
size: NA
length: 16

DNA: TGTGCCAGCAGTATTAGACTAGCGGGAGGGCTTGATTGGAGGACAGATACGCAGTATTTT
CDR3: CASSIRLAGGLDWRTDTQYF
D: TRBD2
J: TRBJ2-3
V: TRBV27
size: once
length: 20

DNA: TGTGCCAGCAGTCATTCCGGGACAGGGTCCTACGAGCAGTACTTC
CDR3: CASSHSGTGSYEQYF
D: TRBD1
J: TRBJ2-7
V: TRBV27
size: NA
length: 15

DNA: TGTGCCAGCCCGCGACAGGGAATGAACACTGAAGCTTTCTTT
CDR3: CASPRQGMNTEAFF
D: TRBD1
J: TRBJ1-1
V: TRBV6-5
size: once
length: 14

DNA: TGTGCCAGTGACAGGGGATATCAGCCCCAGCATTTT
CDR3: CASDRGYQPQHF
D: TRBD1
J: TRBJ1-5
V: TRBV28
size: NA
length: 12

DNA: TGTGCCAGCAGCTCCATTAGTCGGACAGTAGTTAACTATGGCTACACCTTC
CDR3: CASSSISRTVVNYGYTF
D: NA
J: TRBJ1-2
V: TRBV7-2
size: NA
length: 17

DNA: TGCGCCAGCAGCCAAAGTAGGACAGGGACTGGCTACACCTTC
CDR3: CASSQSRTGTGYTF
D: TRBD1
J: TRBJ1-2
V: TRBV4-3
size: NA
length: 14

DNA: TGTGCCAGCAGCCTAGGGGAAGAAGGCTCTGGAAACACCATATATTTT
CDR3: CASSLGEEGSGNTIYF
D: NA
J: TRBJ1-3
V: TRBV6-2/TRBV6-3
size: NA
length: 16

DNA: TGTGCCAGCAGCCCCCTGACTAGCTACAATGAGCAGTTCTTC
CDR3: CASSPLTSYNEQFF
D: NA
J: TRBJ2-1
V: TRBV9
size: NA
length: 14

DNA: TGTGCCAGCAGCCCCTATATTCCGGGGGAGAGCACAGATACGCAGTATTTT
CDR3: CASSPYIPGESTDTQYF
D: NA
J: TRBJ2-3
V: TRBV3-1/TRBV3-2
size: NA
length: 17

DNA: TGCGCCAGCAGCCCCTTGAGCAGGGGGTATGGCTACACCTTC
CDR3: CASSPLSRGYGYTF
D: TRBD1
J: TRBJ1-2
V: TRBV5-1
size: NA
length: 14

DNA: TGCGCCAGCAAGGTTGGACAGGAGAACACCGGGGAGCTGTTTTTT
CDR3: CASKVGQENTGELFF
D: TRBD1
J: TRBJ2-2
V: TRBV5-1
size: once
length: 15

DNA: TGTGCCAGCAGCGGCGGGACAGGGGTCGGCACTGAAGCTTTCTTT
CDR3: CASSGGTGVGTEAFF
D: TRBD1
J: TRBJ1-1
V: TRBV6-6
size: NA
length: 15

DNA: TGTGCCAGCAGCCACGGACAGCGCAATCAGCCCCAGCATTTT
CDR3: CASSHGQRNQPQHF
D: NA
J: TRBJ1-5
V: TRBV3-1/TRBV3-2
size: NA
length: 14

DNA: TGTGCCAGCAGCGGGAGAGATACGCAGTATTTT
CDR3: CASSGRDTQYF
D: NA
J: TRBJ2-3
V: TRBV9
size: NA
length: 11

DNA: TGTGCCAGCGGGGCTGAAAAACTGTTTTTT
CDR3: CASGAEKLFF
D: NA
J: TRBJ1-4
V: TRBV28
size: NA
length: 10

DNA: TGTGCCAGCAGGGGGTTTGTAGCGGGAGGAGAGACCCAGTACTTC
CDR3: CASRGFVAGGETQYF
D: TRBD2
J: TRBJ2-5
V: TRBV28
size: NA
length: 15

DNA: TGTGCCTGGAAGTCCTTGGAGGGCGGGGAGACTGAAGCTTTCTTT
CDR3: CAWKSLEGGETEAFF
D: NA
J: TRBJ1-1
V: TRBV30
size: NA
length: 15

DNA: TGCGCCAGCAGCCAAGATGCAGGGGTGTCCGGGGAGCTGTTTTTT
CDR3: CASSQDAGVSGELFF
D: NA
J: TRBJ2-2
V: TRBV4-3
size: NA
length: 15

DNA: TGTGCCAGCAGCTTGACAGGGGGCGCAAGTAACACCATATATTTT
CDR3: CASSLTGGASNTIYF
D: TRBD1
J: TRBJ1-3
V: TRBV7-2
size: NA
length: 15